This TCR beta chain was sequenced for a study of shared clonotypes between healthy human individuals. The count of this clone is one. Its antigen is currently unknown. Generated by immunoSEQ multiplex PCR, the TCRdb table keeps only in-frame clones and is missing some. This sample carries about 1.5 million clones, approximately 98% of them seen once, and the ten largest clones take approximately 0.44%. This CDR3 spans 18 amino acids. Study conclusions and caveats: Generation probability values for non-shared clonotypes were lower than those for clonotypes shared by all four donors.

The investigators split CD4+ cells into a CD45RA+ naive subset and a CD45RA-negative memory subset. The V call is TRBV21-1, the J call TRBJ2-7. TRBV21-1 is tagged as a pseudogene. What was sequenced was naive CD4+ T cells sorted from blood. Subset denoted: CD45RA+ positively selected. The receptor comes from a man aged 25 to 40 in good health. The CDR3 sequence: CASSKALGDGVSSYEQYF. DNA of the CDR3: TGTGCCAGCAGCAAAGCTTTGGGGGACGGGGTTTCCTCCTACGAGCAGTACTTC.